The rows below give T cell receptor beta chains drawn from one sample of a study of blood T cell repertoires in COVID-19. Only in-frame clones appear in the TCRdb table, and some are missing; sequencing was by immunoSEQ multiplex PCR. The sample holds roughly 170,000 clones, around 79% seen once. The sequenced sample was peripheral blood. The source of these receptors is a woman aged 55-70 years with COVID-19, enrolled during active disease. The CDR3 runs from the conserved cysteine through the conserved F or W. The D gene is left open where the match is weak. The size entry is marked missing in some rows and otherwise reads once, few, many or a size class.

TRBV19	TRBJ1-2	NA	TRBD1	CASRGASNDRVVRNGYTF	TGTGCCAGTAGGGGCGCTTCTAACGACAGGGTTGTTCGAAATGGCTACACCTTC
TRBV7-3	TRBJ2-5	NA	NA	CASSQGLAGETQYF	TGTGCCAGCAGCCAGGGGCTTGCGGGAGAGACCCAGTACTTC
TRBV5-1	TRBJ1-6	NA	TRBD1	CASSSSGDRGGSPLHF	TGCGCCAGCAGCTCGAGCGGAGACAGGGGAGGGTCACCCCTCCACTTT
TRBV11-3	TRBJ2-1	NA	TRBD2	CASSERGGSYNEQFF	TGTGCCAGCAGCGAGCGGGGGGGCTCCTACAATGAGCAGTTCTTC
TRBV5-6	TRBJ2-6	once	TRBD2	CASSLKLGRGGANVLTF	TGTGCCAGCAGCTTGAAACTAGGGAGGGGTGGGGCCAACGTCCTGACTTTC
TRBV9	TRBJ2-1	NA	NA	CASSVVGSRKYNEQFF	TGTGCCAGCAGCGTAGTAGGGAGCCGAAAATACAATGAGCAGTTCTTC
TRBV28	TRBJ1-2	once	NA	CASSLESGNYGYTF	TGTGCCAGCAGTTTAGAATCGGGGAACTATGGCTACACCTTC
TRBV5-4	TRBJ2-7	NA	TRBD2	CASKKGLAEDYEQYF	TGTGCCAGCAAAAAGGGACTAGCGGAAGACTACGAGCAGTACTTC
TRBV7-9	TRBJ2-1	once	TRBD1	CASSLGDRRDNEQFF	TGTGCCAGCAGCTTGGGGGACAGGAGAGACAATGAGCAGTTCTTC
TRBV5-1	TRBJ1-1	once	NA	CASSLAGKGTEAFF	TGCGCCAGCAGCTTGGCAGGGAAGGGGACTGAAGCTTTCTTT
TRBV4-3	TRBJ1-5	NA	TRBD1	CASSQTYRGLSQPQHF	TGCGCCAGCAGCCAAACCTACAGGGGGCTGAGCCAGCCCCAGCATTTT
TRBV18	TRBJ2-4	NA	TRBD1	CASSPRDSKNIQYF	TGTGCCAGCTCACCCCGGGACAGTAAAAACATTCAGTACTTC